The present entry profiles one T cell receptor (beta chain) with its context. Its specificity is not known. These data belong to a study of cytomegalovirus exposure and HLA in healthy donors. At the level of the study: The same platform was used for the 90 to 150 validation repertoires as for the roughly 660 first-cohort repertoires, as reported in a later analysis.

CDR1 is SGHTA and CDR2 is FQGNSA in the germline V gene. V was trimmed by 3 bases and J by 3 bases, leaving 8 bases between them. The CDR3 has 13 residues. Profiled with immunoSEQ multiplex PCR; TCRdb holds only in-frame clones, not every one. Of about 150,000 clones listed, approximately 86% are singletons. The donors were members of the validation cohort comprising approximately 110 subjects, separate from the roughly 670-subject first cohort. General study findings and limits: The study designated around 150 TCR beta chains cytomegalovirus-associated. The majority of TCR sequences were rare, yet some public TCRs appeared in many donors.

Sequencing input: PBMCs. The chain uses TRBV7-2 and TRBJ2-5; D is ambiguous. This TCR derives from a man aged 18 to 35 in good health and CMV-seropositive. The CDR3 protein is CASSFSYKETQYF. The CDR3 region has the DNA TGTGCCAGCAGCTTTTCTTATAAAGAGACCCAGTACTTC.